This TCR beta chain was sequenced during a study of post-analysis software for immune sequencing data. Whole-study results and caveats: Comparison of patients with controls showed 5 or 6 TRBV segments more frequent in patients, TRBV5-6, TRBV5-1 and TRBV20-1 among them.

Comments on this clonotype: Its target is not known.

V gave up 0 bases and J gave up 3 bases, with 9 bases separating them. There are 14 residues in the CDR3. CDR1 LNHNV and CDR2 YYDKDF come from the germline V gene (reference sequence). The library was made from cDNA and included unique molecular identifiers. Via MiXCR, TCRdb re-called the PCR reads, giving one row per CDR3 protein. The sample holds approximately 730,000 distinct CDR3 sequences, 30% seen once. This clonotype was sampled from a girl between 10 and 17 years old with multiple sclerosis. J is TRBJ2-7 and V is TRBV15, with D tentatively TRBD1 (6 bases). The specimen sequenced was blood. The CDR3 loop reads CATSRDPGDYEQYF. For the CDR3, the DNA is TGTGCCACCAGCAGAGATCCAGGGGACTACGAGCAGTACTTC. Full variable domain (remainder filled in from reference TRBV15 and TRBJ2-7): DAMVIQNPRYQVTQFGKPVTLSCSQTLNHNVMYWYQQKSSQAPKLLFHYYDKDFNNEADTPDNFQSRRPNTSFCFLDIRSPGLGDTAMYLCATSRDPGDYEQYFGPGTRLTVT.